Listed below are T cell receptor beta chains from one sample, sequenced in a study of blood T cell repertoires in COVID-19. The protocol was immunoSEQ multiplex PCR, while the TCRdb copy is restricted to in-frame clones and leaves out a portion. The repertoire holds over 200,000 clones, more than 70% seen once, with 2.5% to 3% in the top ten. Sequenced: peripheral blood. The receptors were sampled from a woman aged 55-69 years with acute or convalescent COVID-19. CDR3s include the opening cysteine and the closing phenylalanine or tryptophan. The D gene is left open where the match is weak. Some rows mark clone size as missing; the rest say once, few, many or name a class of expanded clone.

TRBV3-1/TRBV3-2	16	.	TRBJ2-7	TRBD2	TGTGCCAGCAGCCAAGAGGGAGCGGGAACCACCTACGAGCAGTACTTC	CASSQEGAGTTYEQYF
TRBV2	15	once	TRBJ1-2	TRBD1	TGTGCCAGCAGACAAACCCCGACAGGGGGGCATGGCTACACCTTC	CASRQTPTGGHGYTF
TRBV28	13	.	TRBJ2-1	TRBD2	TGTGCCAGCGATGGACTAGCGGGAGTGGAGCAGTTCTTC	CASDGLAGVEQFF
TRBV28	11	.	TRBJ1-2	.	TGTGCCATCCTCCACGGGGAGGGCTACACCTTC	CAILHGEGYTF
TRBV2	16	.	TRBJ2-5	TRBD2	TGTGCCAGCAGTGAATGGTCTAGCGGGGAACAAGAGACCCAGTACTTC	CASSEWSSGEQETQYF
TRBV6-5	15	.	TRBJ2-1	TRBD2	TGTGCCAGCGGGGATAGCGGGAGCTCCTACAATGAGCAGTTCTTC	CASGDSGSSYNEQFF
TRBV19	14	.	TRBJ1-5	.	TGTGCCAGTAGTATAGCGGGAAGCAATCAGCCCCAGCATTTT	CASSIAGSNQPQHF
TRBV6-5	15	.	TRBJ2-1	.	TGTGCCAGCAAAGGAACAGGGACCCCGCAGACCGAGCAGTTCTTC	CASKGTGTPQTEQFF
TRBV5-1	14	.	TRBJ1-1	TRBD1	TGCGCCAGCAGCTTGGAGACAGGGGTTACTGAAGCTTTCTTT	CASSLETGVTEAFF
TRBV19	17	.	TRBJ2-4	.	TGTGCCAGTAGTATAGTCAACAGGAATCTAGCCAAAAACATTCAGTACTTC	CASSIVNRNLAKNIQYF